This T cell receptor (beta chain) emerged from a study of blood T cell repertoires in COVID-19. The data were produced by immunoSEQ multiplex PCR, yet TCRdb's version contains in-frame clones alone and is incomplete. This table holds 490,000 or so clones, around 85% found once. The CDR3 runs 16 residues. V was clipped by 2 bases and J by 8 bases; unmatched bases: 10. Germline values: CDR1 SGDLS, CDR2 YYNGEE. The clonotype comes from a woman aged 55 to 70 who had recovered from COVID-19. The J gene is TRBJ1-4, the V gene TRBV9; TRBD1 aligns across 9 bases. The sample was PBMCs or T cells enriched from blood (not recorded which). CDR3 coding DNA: TGTGCCAGCAGCGTGCCCCCGGGACAGGGAAGCGAAAAACTGTTTTTT. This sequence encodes CASSVPPGQGSEKLFF.